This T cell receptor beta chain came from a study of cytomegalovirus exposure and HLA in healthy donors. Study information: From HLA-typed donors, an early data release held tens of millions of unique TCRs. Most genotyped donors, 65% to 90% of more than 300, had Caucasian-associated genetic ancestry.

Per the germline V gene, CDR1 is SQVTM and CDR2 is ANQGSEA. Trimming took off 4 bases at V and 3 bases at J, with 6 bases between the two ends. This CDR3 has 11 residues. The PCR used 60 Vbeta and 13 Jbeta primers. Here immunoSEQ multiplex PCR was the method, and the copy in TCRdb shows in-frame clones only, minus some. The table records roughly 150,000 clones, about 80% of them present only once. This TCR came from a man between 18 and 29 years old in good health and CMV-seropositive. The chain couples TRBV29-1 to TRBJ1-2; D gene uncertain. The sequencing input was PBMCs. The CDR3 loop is CSVVSHYGYTF. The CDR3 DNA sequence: TGCAGCGTTGTTAGCCACTATGGCTACACCTTC.